One and the same sample provided the 20 T cell receptor beta chains below, sequenced in a study of cytomegalovirus exposure and HLA in healthy donors. The study ran its PCR with 60 Vbeta and 13 Jbeta primers. The repertoire was sequenced with immunoSEQ multiplex PCR; TCRdb's copy has only in-frame clones and lacks some. Here the sample spans approximately 140,000 clones, roughly 80% being singletons. Specimen: PBMCs. Receptors originate from a female donor in good health and CMV-seronegative.

The chain joins TRBV2 to TRBJ1-4; 7 nucleotides agree with TRBD1. V shed 3 bases and J 8 bases; nucleotides not matched to a gene: 6. Germline CDR1 reads SNHLY; CDR2 reads FYNNEI. The CDR3 runs 14 residues. The CDR3 loop is CASSEAGGREKLFF. The CDR3 bases are TGTGCCAGCAGTGAGGCAGGGGGTCGGGAAAAACTGTTTTTT.

The V gene is TRBV9, the J gene TRBJ2-1; D remains unclear. The CDR3 length is 14 residues. V was trimmed by 4 bases and J by 2 bases, leaving 10 bases between them. CDR1 SGDLS and CDR2 YYNGEE come from the germline V gene. The CDR3 DNA is TGTGCCAGCAGCCTCCGGTCGGCCTACAATGAGCAGTTCTTC. It codes for CASSLRSAYNEQFF.

The gene calls are TRBV7-2 and TRBJ2-2, with a weak D call TRBD2 (7 bases). This CDR3 has 14 residues. Germline values: CDR1 SGHTA, CDR2 FQGNSA. The V gene lost 1 base and the J gene lost 6 bases, with 9 bases spanning the gap. CDR3 residues: CASSLEGGAGELFF. In nucleotides, the CDR3 is TGTGCCAGCAGCTTAGAAGGGGGGGCCGGGGAGCTGTTTTTT.

The chain has TRBV19 and TRBJ2-5; 11 bases fit TRBD1. The junction had 4 bases not matched to a gene; V was cut back by 5 bases and J by 5 bases. CDR1 and CDR2 (germline): LNHDA, SQIVND (reference sequence). The length of the CDR3 is 14 residues. In DNA form, the CDR3 reads TGTGCCAGTAGTCCGGACAGGGGGCGTGAGACCCAGTACTTC. Protein: CASSPDRGRETQYF.

This clone was seen a handful of times. This rearrangement joins TRBV7-2 to TRBJ2-7, with a weak D call TRBD2 (6 bases). Germline CDR1 SGHTA, CDR2 FQGNSA. The ends were cut back, 1 base at V and 4 bases at J, with 23 bases in the middle. The CDR3 extends over 18 amino acids. CDR3 residues: CASSLVTGMRGTHYEQYF. In DNA, the CDR3 is TGTGCCAGCAGCTTAGTTACGGGAATGCGGGGTACTCATTACGAGCAGTACTTC. Drawing the rest from reference TRBV7-2 and TRBJ2-7, the complete variable domain is GAGVSQSPSNKVTEKGKDVELRCDPISGHTALYWYRQSLGQGLEFLIYFQGNSAPDKSGLPSDRFSAERTGGSVSTLTIQRTQQEDSAVYLCASSLVTGMRGTHYEQYFGPGTRLTVT.

This rearrangement joins TRBV7-9 to TRBJ1-1, with D perhaps TRBD1 (5 bases). The CDR3 runs to 13 residues. V lost 1 base and J lost 6, with 9 bases in between. Per germline, CDR1 SEHNR and CDR2 FQNEAQ (reference sequence). CDR3 sequence reads: CASSLGGGAEAFF. The CDR3 DNA reads TGTGCCAGCAGCTTAGGCGGGGGGGCTGAAGCTTTCTTT.

This clone occurred once. The rearrangement links TRBV5-5 to TRBJ1-6; D gene uncertain. CDR1 and CDR2 (germline): SGHKS, YYEKEE (reference sequence). V lost 4 bases to trimming and J lost 3 bases, with 2 bases between them. The CDR3 is made up of 12 amino acids. This CDR3 reads CASSLYNSPLHF. The CDR3 DNA follows: TGTGCCAGCAGCCTCTATAATTCACCCCTCCACTTT.

This clone was picked up a small number of times. The CDR3 coding sequence is TGTGCCACCAGCATTGACAGGGCACGGCAGTTCTTC. It translates to CATSIDRARQFF. This chain joins TRBV15 and TRBJ2-1; 7 bases are shared with TRBD1. This CDR3 is built from 12 residues. Germline V gene sequence: CDR1 LNHNV, CDR2 YYDKDF (reference sequence). V was clipped by 4 bases and J by 12 bases; unmatched bases: 6.

The J gene is TRBJ1-4, the V gene TRBV18; D remains ambiguous. V was pared by 3 bases and J by 8 bases, with 10 bases between. The CDR3 is made up of 13 amino acids. The germline V gene encodes CDR1 KGHSH and CDR2 LQKENI. This CDR3 is CASSPAVREKLFF. DNA for the CDR3: TGTGCCAGCTCACCGGCGGTAAGGGAAAAACTGTTTTTT. Full variable domain (outside the CDR3, taken from reference TRBV18 and TRBJ1-4): NAGVMQNPRHLVRRRGQEARLRCSPMKGHSHVYWYRQLPEEGLKFMVYLQKENIIDESGMPKERFSAEFPKEGPSILRIQQVVRGDSAAYFCASSPAVREKLFFGSGTQLSVL.

Comments on this clone: Other DNA sequences in this specimen translate into the identical CDR3. The CDR3 DNA reads as TGCGCCAGCAGCTCCCTACAAGGGGGCGAAGAGACCCAGTACTTC. It yields the protein CASSSLQGGEETQYF. The chain joins TRBV5-1 to TRBJ2-5; TRBD1 matches 7 bases. The V gene end was trimmed by 3 bases and the J gene end by 3 bases; junction bases not matched to a gene: 8. Germline V gene data show CDR1 as SGHRS and CDR2 as YFSETQ. The CDR3 runs to 15 residues.

V usage is TRBV9 and J usage is TRBJ2-7; TRBD2 is a possible D gene (5 bases). This CDR3 is 15 amino acids long. The V gene's germline CDR1 is SGDLS and CDR2 YYNGEE. Trimming stripped 0 bases from V and 2 bases from J, with 12 bases between. The CDR3 sequence is CASSVGRTGPYEQYF. The CDR3 DNA reads TGTGCCAGCAGCGTAGGTAGGACTGGCCCCTACGAGCAGTACTTC.

The V gene is TRBV5-4, the J gene TRBJ1-1; 7 nucleotides match TRBD1. V dropped 4 bases and J dropped 5; count of bases not matched to a gene: 11. Germline V gene sequence: CDR1 SGHNT, CDR2 YYREEE (reference sequence). This CDR3 spans 15 amino acids. The chain's CDR3 is CASSQKTGQGTEAFF. Written as DNA, the CDR3 is TGTGCCAGCAGCCAAAAGACAGGGCAAGGTACTGAAGCTTTCTTT.

The gene calls are TRBV7-9 and TRBJ1-2, with no clear D. Trimming cost V 1 base and J 2 bases, with 5 bases left between them. CDR3 length: 13 residues. Germline assignment: CDR1 SEHNR and CDR2 FQNEAQ (reference sequence). In DNA form, the CDR3 reads TGTGCCAGCAGCTTAGGACACAACTATGGCTACACCTTC. Translating gives CASSLGHNYGYTF.

V gene TRBV7-2 combines with J gene TRBJ2-5; D ambiguous. V was trimmed by 5 bases and J by 2 bases, leaving 12 bases between them. The length of the CDR3 is 14 residues. Germline V gene data show CDR1 as SGHTA and CDR2 as FQGNSA. DNA of the CDR3: TGTGCCAGCAGCCTCCTTCCCAGTCAAGAGACCCAGTACTTC. This encodes CASSLLPSQETQYF.

This chain joins TRBV6-4 and TRBJ2-1; 9 positions agree with TRBD1. The CDR3 runs to 14 residues. Looked up from germline, CDR1 is MRHNA and CDR2 is SNTAGT. Unmatched junction bases numbered 6, after V lost 2 bases and J lost 10 bases. CDR3 coding DNA: TGTGCCAGCAGTGACATTTTTACAGGGGGCGAGCAGTTCTTC. Amino acid sequence: CASSDIFTGGEQFF.

This clone appeared once. This chain connects TRBV7-9 to TRBJ1-2, with 7 bases aligning to TRBD1. CDR1 SEHNR and CDR2 FQNEAQ come from the germline V gene (reference sequence). The V gene end was trimmed by 0 bases and the J gene end by 4 bases; junction bases not matched to a gene: 5. The length of the CDR3 is 15 residues. The CDR3 is CASSLARGLGYGYTF. The CDR3, as DNA: TGTGCCAGCAGCTTAGCTAGGGGGCTAGGCTATGGCTACACCTTC.

V is TRBV30 and J is TRBJ2-7; 10 bases fit TRBD1. Trimming at V came to 1 base and at J to 0 bases, leaving 18 bases not matched to a gene. CDR3 length: 20 amino acids. From germline, CDR1 is GTSNPN and CDR2 SVGIG (reference sequence). The CDR3 bases are TGTGCCTGGAGTGAGCCATCAACTTGGACAGGGGGACCTAGCTCCTACGAGCAGTACTTC. Its translation: CAWSEPSTWTGGPSSYEQYF.

This clone was picked up a small number of times. The rearrangement uses TRBV11-3 and TRBJ2-7, with 10 bases matching TRBD2. V lost 5 bases, J lost 2 bases, and 6 bases stayed unmatched. The germline V gene encodes CDR1 SGHNT and CDR2 YENEEA. The CDR3 consists of 15 residues. The CDR3 nucleotides read TGTGCCAGCAGCCCTAGCGGGAGCCCCCCCTACGAGCAGTACTTC. Amino acids: CASSPSGSPPYEQYF.

The J gene is TRBJ2-7, the V gene TRBV6-6; 12 bases are shared with TRBD1. The J segment lost 7 bases and the V segment lost 0 bases, leaving 4 bases of the junction unmatched. The CDR3 spans 15 residues. CDR1 MNHNY and CDR2 SVGAGI come from the germline V gene (reference sequence). CDR3 sequence: CASSYSGQGAQEQYF. The CDR3 nucleotides are TGTGCCAGCAGTTACTCGGGACAGGGGGCGCAGGAGCAGTACTTC.

This chain connects TRBV7-9 to TRBJ2-1, with TRBD1 as a possible D gene (6 bases). The CDR3 has 15 amino acids. Deletions cut 2 bases from V and 7 bases from J, with 15 bases between. Germline lookup yields CDR1 SEHNR and CDR2 FQNEAQ (reference sequence). CDR3 sequence (DNA): TGTGCCAGCAGCTTATCGGAGGCCCAGGGGAATGAGCAGTTCTTC. Protein: CASSLSEAQGNEQFF.